These T cell receptor beta chains were read from a single sample in a study of T cell repertoires in cytomegalovirus infection. Their antigens are not known. TCRdb analysed the reads with MiXCR anew, one entry per CDR3 protein. Here the sample spans under 850,000 distinct CDR3 sequences, roughly 33% being singletons. The sample was cultured PBMCs, taken from culture after CMV antigen stimulation. These receptor sequences come from a human donor in good health (CMV status not recorded). Some clones in this sample may be carry-over from other donors' samples. Both conserved end residues are part of each CDR3. The D gene is left open where the match is weak. The listing skips clone size in some rows; elsewhere it reads once, few, many or a size class.

j_call: TRBJ2-1; clone_size: .; d_call: .; v_call: TRBV6-6; cdr3_nt: TGTGCCAGCAGTAACGTGGGTAGCCACAATGAGCAGTTCTTC; cdr3_aa: CASSNVGSHNEQFF
j_call: TRBJ2-5; clone_size: .; d_call: TRBD2; v_call: TRBV29-1; cdr3_nt: TGCAGCGTTGTTCAGACTAGCGGGAGTCAAGGGACCCAGTACTTC; cdr3_aa: CSVVQTSGSQGTQYF
j_call: TRBJ1-5; clone_size: .; d_call: .; v_call: TRBV6-6; cdr3_nt: TGTGCCAGCAAAGTCAGACCTGGACAGAAAAATCAGCCCCAGCATTTT; cdr3_aa: CASKVRPGQKNQPQHF
j_call: TRBJ2-5; clone_size: few; d_call: .; v_call: TRBV12-3/TRBV12-4; cdr3_nt: TGTGCCAGCAGTTTCGAGGGCCGAGAGACCCAGTACTTC; cdr3_aa: CASSFEGRETQYF
j_call: TRBJ2-7; clone_size: .; d_call: .; v_call: TRBV20-1; cdr3_nt: TGCAGTGCTAGAACCTCATTCTACGAGCAGTACTTC; cdr3_aa: CSARTSFYEQYF
j_call: TRBJ2-3; clone_size: .; d_call: TRBD2; v_call: TRBV29-1; cdr3_nt: TGCAGCGTTGAAAAGGGACTAGTCGCAGATACGCAGTATTTT; cdr3_aa: CSVEKGLVADTQYF
j_call: TRBJ2-2; clone_size: many; d_call: .; v_call: TRBV7-9; cdr3_nt: TGTGCCAGCAAGGCCCTCCAAACCGGGGAGCTGTTTTTT; cdr3_aa: CASKALQTGELFF
j_call: TRBJ2-3; clone_size: few; d_call: TRBD2; v_call: TRBV20-1; cdr3_nt: TGCAGTGCTGGAGCGGGAGAATCTGATACGCAGTATTTT; cdr3_aa: CSAGAGESDTQYF
j_call: TRBJ2-3; clone_size: few; d_call: .; v_call: TRBV11-2; cdr3_nt: TGTGCCAGCAGCTCTTCTAGCCCCACAGATACGCAGTATTTT; cdr3_aa: CASSSSSPTDTQYF
j_call: TRBJ1-4; clone_size: .; d_call: .; v_call: TRBV14; cdr3_nt: TGTGCCAGCAGCCAAGATTGGGGAGCAACTAATGAAAAACTGTTTTTT; cdr3_aa: CASSQDWGATNEKLFF
j_call: TRBJ1-4; clone_size: many; d_call: .; v_call: TRBV7-2; cdr3_nt: TGTGCCAGCAGCCTCAGACTTATTGACCCAAAACTGTTTTTT; cdr3_aa: CASSLRLIDPKLFF
j_call: TRBJ2-1; clone_size: few; d_call: TRBD2; v_call: TRBV11-3; cdr3_nt: TGTGCCAGCAGCTTCCGACTAGCGGGGCCGGATGAGCAGTTCTTC; cdr3_aa: CASSFRLAGPDEQFF
j_call: TRBJ2-1; clone_size: .; d_call: .; v_call: TRBV7-6; cdr3_nt: TGTGCCAGCAGCTCCTCGATGTACAATGAGCAGTTCTTC; cdr3_aa: CASSSSMYNEQFF
j_call: TRBJ1-1; clone_size: few; d_call: .; v_call: TRBV12-3/TRBV12-4; cdr3_nt: TGTGCCAGCAGTTTTCGTGGGGGAGTTGGGAACACTGAAGCTTTCTTT; cdr3_aa: CASSFRGGVGNTEAFF
j_call: TRBJ1-2; clone_size: .; d_call: .; v_call: TRBV3-1; cdr3_nt: TGTGCCAGCAGCCAAGTTGGGACTACACCCGGCCACTATGGCTACACCTTC; cdr3_aa: CASSQVGTTPGHYGYTF
j_call: TRBJ1-5; clone_size: few; d_call: TRBD1; v_call: TRBV5-1; cdr3_nt: TGCGCCAGCAGCTTGGGGGACAGGGGAAGAAATCAGCCCCAGCATTTT; cdr3_aa: CASSLGDRGRNQPQHF
j_call: TRBJ1-3; clone_size: few; d_call: TRBD1; v_call: TRBV6-6; cdr3_nt: TGTGCCAGCAGCCGGGACAGGATGACTGGAAACACCATATATTTT; cdr3_aa: CASSRDRMTGNTIYF
j_call: TRBJ2-5; clone_size: many; d_call: .; v_call: TRBV7-2; cdr3_nt: TGTGCCAGCAGCACCCAGAGAGGGACGATGGAGACCCAGTACTTC; cdr3_aa: CASSTQRGTMETQYF
j_call: TRBJ2-7; clone_size: few; d_call: .; v_call: TRBV20-1; cdr3_nt: TGCAGTGCTCGGAAAGACTACGAGCAGTACTTC; cdr3_aa: CSARKDYEQYF
j_call: TRBJ1-6; clone_size: .; d_call: .; v_call: TRBV6-6; cdr3_nt: TGTGCCAGCAGTTACTCAGGGTTCAATTCACCCCTCCACTTT; cdr3_aa: CASSYSGFNSPLHF
j_call: TRBJ2-7; clone_size: many; d_call: TRBD2; v_call: TRBV7-6; cdr3_nt: TGTGCCAGCAGTTCCGAGGCGGGAGGACCCTACGAGCAGTACTTC; cdr3_aa: CASSSEAGGPYEQYF
j_call: TRBJ2-6; clone_size: .; d_call: TRBD1; v_call: TRBV7-9; cdr3_nt: TGTGCCAGCAGCTCCCAGGGGGCTGGGGCCAACGTCCTGACTTTC; cdr3_aa: CASSSQGAGANVLTF
j_call: TRBJ2-5; clone_size: .; d_call: TRBD2; v_call: TRBV7-2; cdr3_nt: TGTGCCAGCAGCTTATATCTAGCGGGAGGGCCTCGGGAAGAGACCCAGTACTTC; cdr3_aa: CASSLYLAGGPREETQYF
j_call: TRBJ2-7; clone_size: many; d_call: TRBD1; v_call: TRBV6-1; cdr3_nt: TGTGCCAGCAGTGAATTCAGGGGGTACTACGAGCAGTACTTC; cdr3_aa: CASSEFRGYYEQYF
j_call: TRBJ2-5; clone_size: .; d_call: TRBD2; v_call: TRBV6-6; cdr3_nt: TGTGCCAGCAGCCTAGCGGGAGGGAGGATAAAAGAGACCCAGTACTTC; cdr3_aa: CASSLAGGRIKETQYF
j_call: TRBJ1-2; clone_size: .; d_call: TRBD1; v_call: TRBV7-2; cdr3_nt: TGTGCCAGCAGCTCAAGAGGGGGCGATGGCTACACCTTC; cdr3_aa: CASSSRGGDGYTF
j_call: TRBJ2-5; clone_size: many; d_call: .; v_call: TRBV7-2; cdr3_nt: TGTGCCAGCAGCTTAGCGTACGCCGGGGCTCAAGAGACCCAGTACTTC; cdr3_aa: CASSLAYAGAQETQYF
j_call: TRBJ2-3; clone_size: many; d_call: .; v_call: TRBV7-6; cdr3_nt: TGTGCCAGCAGCTTGGGGGCGGGCACAGATACGCAGTATTTT; cdr3_aa: CASSLGAGTDTQYF
j_call: TRBJ2-1; clone_size: .; d_call: TRBD1; v_call: TRBV19; cdr3_nt: TGTGCCAGTAGTAGGGTCAGGGGGCTGAATGAGCAGTTCTTC; cdr3_aa: CASSRVRGLNEQFF
j_call: TRBJ2-7; clone_size: many; d_call: TRBD1; v_call: TRBV6-1; cdr3_nt: TGTGCCAGCAGTGGGCGGACAGGGTGGTACGAGCAGTACTTC; cdr3_aa: CASSGRTGWYEQYF
j_call: TRBJ1-2; clone_size: .; d_call: TRBD1; v_call: TRBV29-1; cdr3_nt: TGCAGCGTCATGGACAGGAACGGGTATGGCTACACCTTC; cdr3_aa: CSVMDRNGYGYTF
j_call: TRBJ2-2; clone_size: few; d_call: .; v_call: TRBV19; cdr3_nt: TGTGCCAGTACTCTCTGGGACGAGAGTCCCGGGGAGCTGTTTTTT; cdr3_aa: CASTLWDESPGELFF
j_call: TRBJ1-4; clone_size: few; d_call: TRBD1; v_call: TRBV10-3; cdr3_nt: TGTGCCATCAGTGACCGCCGGACAGGGATAAATGAAAAACTGTTTTTT; cdr3_aa: CAISDRRTGINEKLFF
j_call: TRBJ1-2; clone_size: .; d_call: .; v_call: TRBV20-1; cdr3_nt: TGCAGTGCTAGCGGCTTGGGGGTTTTAAATGGCTACACCTTC; cdr3_aa: CSASGLGVLNGYTF
j_call: TRBJ1-2; clone_size: .; d_call: .; v_call: TRBV5-6; cdr3_nt: TGTGCCAGCAGCTTGGGAGAAAGGATGGGGGGCTACACCTTC; cdr3_aa: CASSLGERMGGYTF
j_call: TRBJ2-3; clone_size: .; d_call: TRBD1; v_call: TRBV5-4; cdr3_nt: TGTGCCAGCAGCCGACAGGGGGCGAAGGATACGCAGTATTTT; cdr3_aa: CASSRQGAKDTQYF
j_call: TRBJ2-7; clone_size: .; d_call: .; v_call: TRBV28; cdr3_nt: TGTGCCAGCAGCCCCCGACAGGACATTAGCTACGAGCAGTACTTC; cdr3_aa: CASSPRQDISYEQYF